The clone carrying this T cell receptor (beta chain) was detected only once. The entry originates in a study of blood T cell repertoires in COVID-19. The overall study: Samples representing acute and convalescent COVID-19 were sourced from the United States, Italy and Spain. PBMCs, B-cell-depleted T cells, or T cells were the source of the cDNA or gDNA that made up the material.

The cohort comprised adults aged about 18 to 100 years residing in 24 US areas. The study counted Cohort 3 donors as recovered given two negative PCRs, clearance, or symptom resolution. V was pared by 3 bases and J by 7 bases, with 15 bases between. In germline, CDR1 is SGHTA, CDR2 FQGNSA. This CDR3 region has 14 residues. Clones were read by immunoSEQ multiplex PCR, and TCRdb kept only the in-frame ones, dropping some. The sample has about 270,000 clones, roughly 90% seen once; the top ten hold 3%. Input material: PBMCs or T cells enriched from blood (not recorded which). This sequence was found in a woman aged 50 to 60 who had recovered from COVID-19. The chain carries TRBV7-2 and TRBJ1-2; D not resolved. CDR3 bases: TGTGCCAGCAGCTTGGCGGGAACGGCCCGTGGCTACACCTTC. Translated: CASSLAGTARGYTF.